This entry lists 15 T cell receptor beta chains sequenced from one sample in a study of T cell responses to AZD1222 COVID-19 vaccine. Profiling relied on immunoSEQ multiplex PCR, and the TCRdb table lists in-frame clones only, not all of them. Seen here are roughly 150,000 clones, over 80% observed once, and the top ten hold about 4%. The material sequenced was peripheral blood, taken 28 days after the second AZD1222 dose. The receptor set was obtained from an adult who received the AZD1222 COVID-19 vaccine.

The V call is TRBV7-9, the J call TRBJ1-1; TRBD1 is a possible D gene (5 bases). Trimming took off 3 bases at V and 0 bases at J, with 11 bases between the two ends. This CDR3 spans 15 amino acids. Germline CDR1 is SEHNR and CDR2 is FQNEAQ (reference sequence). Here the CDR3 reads CASSFGHLLNTEAFF. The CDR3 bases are TGTGCCAGCAGCTTCGGACACCTTCTGAACACTGAAGCTTTCTTT.

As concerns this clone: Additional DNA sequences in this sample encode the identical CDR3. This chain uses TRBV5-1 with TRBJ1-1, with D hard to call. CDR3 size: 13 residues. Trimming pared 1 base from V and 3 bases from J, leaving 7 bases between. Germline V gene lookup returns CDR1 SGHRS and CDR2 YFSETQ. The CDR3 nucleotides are TGCGCCAGCAGCTTGAGGGTGGACACTGAAGCTTTCTTT. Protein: CASSLRVDTEAFF.

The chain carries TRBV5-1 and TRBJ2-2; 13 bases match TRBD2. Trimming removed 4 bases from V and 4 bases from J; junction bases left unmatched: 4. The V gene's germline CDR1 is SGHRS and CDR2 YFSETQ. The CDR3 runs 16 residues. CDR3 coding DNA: TGCGCCAGCAGCCAGGGACTAGCGGGGACCACCGGGGAGCTGTTTTTT. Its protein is CASSQGLAGTTGELFF.

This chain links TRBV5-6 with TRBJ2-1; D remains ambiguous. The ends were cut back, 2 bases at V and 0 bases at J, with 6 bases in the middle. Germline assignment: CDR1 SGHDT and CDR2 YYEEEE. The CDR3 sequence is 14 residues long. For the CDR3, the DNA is TGTGCCAGCAGCTTCCCGAGCTCCTACAATGAGCAGTTCTTC. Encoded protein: CASSFPSSYNEQFF.

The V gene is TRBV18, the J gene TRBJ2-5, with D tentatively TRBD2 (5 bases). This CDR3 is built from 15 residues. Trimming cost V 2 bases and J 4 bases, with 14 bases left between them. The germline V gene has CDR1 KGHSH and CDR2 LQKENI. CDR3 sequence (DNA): TGTGCCAGCTCACCAAGGCGGTTGGAGGCAGAGACCCAGTACTTC. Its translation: CASSPRRLEAETQYF.

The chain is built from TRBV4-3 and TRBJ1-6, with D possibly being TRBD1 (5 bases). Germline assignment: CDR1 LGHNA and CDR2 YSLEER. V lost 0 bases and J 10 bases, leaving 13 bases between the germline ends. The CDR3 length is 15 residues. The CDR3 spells CASSQELGVRSPLHF. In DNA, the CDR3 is TGCGCCAGCAGCCAAGAATTAGGGGTGCGGTCACCCCTCCACTTT.

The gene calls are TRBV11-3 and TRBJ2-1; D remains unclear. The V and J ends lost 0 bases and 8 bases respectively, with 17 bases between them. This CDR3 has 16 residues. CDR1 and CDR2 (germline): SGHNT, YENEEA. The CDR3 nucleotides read TGTGCCAGCAGCTTAGATTTGGATGTCAGGAGTGATGAGCAGTTCTTC. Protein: CASSLDLDVRSDEQFF.

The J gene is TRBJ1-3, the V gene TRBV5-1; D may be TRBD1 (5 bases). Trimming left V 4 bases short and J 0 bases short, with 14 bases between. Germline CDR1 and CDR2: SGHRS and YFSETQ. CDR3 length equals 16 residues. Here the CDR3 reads CASSLGDARSGNTIYF. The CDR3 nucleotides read TGCGCCAGCAGCCTCGGGGACGCCCGCTCTGGAAACACCATATATTTT.

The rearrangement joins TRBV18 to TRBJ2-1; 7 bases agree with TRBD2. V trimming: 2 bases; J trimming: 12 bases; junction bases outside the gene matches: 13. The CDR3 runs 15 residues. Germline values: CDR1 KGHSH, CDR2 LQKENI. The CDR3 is CASSPEGLPLAVQFF. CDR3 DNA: TGTGCCAGCTCACCAGAAGGCTTACCTCTAGCGGTGCAGTTCTTC. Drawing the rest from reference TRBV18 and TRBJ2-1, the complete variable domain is NAGVMQNPRHLVRRRGQEARLRCSPMKGHSHVYWYRQLPEEGLKFMVYLQKENIIDESGMPKERFSAEFPKEGPSILRIQQVVRGDSAAYFCASSPEGLPLAVQFFGPGTRLTVL.

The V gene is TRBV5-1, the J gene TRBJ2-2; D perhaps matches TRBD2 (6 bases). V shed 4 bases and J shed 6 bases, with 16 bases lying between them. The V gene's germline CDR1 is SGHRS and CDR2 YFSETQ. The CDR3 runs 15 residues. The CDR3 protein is CASSQEPGAAGELFF. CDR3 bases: TGCGCCAGCAGCCAGGAGCCGGGAGCCGCCGGGGAGCTGTTTTTT.

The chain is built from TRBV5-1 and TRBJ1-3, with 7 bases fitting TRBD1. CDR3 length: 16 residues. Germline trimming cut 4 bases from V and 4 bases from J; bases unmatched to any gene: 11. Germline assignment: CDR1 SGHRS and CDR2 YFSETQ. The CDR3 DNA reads TGCGCCAGCAGCGTCGGGGCAGGGGGACGAGGAAACACCATATATTTT. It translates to CASSVGAGGRGNTIYF.

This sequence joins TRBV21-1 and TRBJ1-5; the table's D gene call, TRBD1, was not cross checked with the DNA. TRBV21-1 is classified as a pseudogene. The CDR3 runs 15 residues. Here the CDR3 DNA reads TGTGCCAGTACCAGGGGTTTTGGAAGCAATCAGCCCCAGCATTTT. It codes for CASTRGFGSNQPQHF.

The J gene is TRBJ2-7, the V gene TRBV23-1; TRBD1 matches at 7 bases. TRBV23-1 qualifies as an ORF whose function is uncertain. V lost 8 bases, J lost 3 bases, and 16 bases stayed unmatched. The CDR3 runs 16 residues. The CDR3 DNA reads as TGCGCCAGCGCCTTCGACAGGGATAAAGTCCTCTACGAGCAGTACTTC. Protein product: CASAFDRDKVLYEQYF.

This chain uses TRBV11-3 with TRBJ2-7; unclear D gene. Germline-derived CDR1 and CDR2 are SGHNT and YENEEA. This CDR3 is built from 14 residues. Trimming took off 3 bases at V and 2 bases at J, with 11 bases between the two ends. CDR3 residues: CASSFLAETYEQYF. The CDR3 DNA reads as TGTGCCAGCAGCTTTCTGGCCGAGACCTACGAGCAGTACTTC.

CDR3 in amino acids: CASSFQGTEAFF. In DNA, the CDR3 is TGTGCCAGCAGCTTTCAGGGGACTGAAGCTTTCTTT. V is TRBV5-4 and J is TRBJ1-1; the D gene is possibly TRBD1 (6 bases). The CDR3 is 12 amino acids. Between the trimmed V and J ends, which lost 2 bases and 5 bases, there was a span of 7 bases. Germline CDR1 SGHNT, CDR2 YYREEE (reference sequence). The full variable domain, completed using reference TRBV5-4 and TRBJ1-1, is ETGVTQSPTHLIKTRGQQVTLRCSSQSGHNTVSWYQQALGQGPQFIFQYYREEENGRGNFPPRFSGLQFPNYSSELNVNALELDDSALYLCASSFQGTEAFFGQGTRLTVV.